The 13 T cell receptor beta chains presented below share a single source sample, sequenced in a study of shared clonotypes between healthy human individuals. The method was immunoSEQ multiplex PCR; TCRdb's version includes in-frame clones alone and lacks a portion of them. The sample carries 2,500,000 or so clones, about 92% recorded once. The sample consisted of naive CD4+ T cells sorted from blood. Subset described: CD45RA+ positively selected. The receptors were sampled from a young man in good health.

The rearrangement links TRBV6-6 to TRBJ2-5; the D gene is possibly TRBD1 (7 bases). The CDR3 consists of 15 residues. Germline CDR1 reads MNHNY; CDR2 reads SVGAGI (reference sequence). V lost 0 bases and J lost 2, with 10 bases in between. Here the CDR3 reads CASSYSTGRQETQYF. CDR3 DNA: TGTGCCAGCAGTTACTCGACAGGGAGGCAAGAGACCCAGTACTTC.

V is TRBV27 and J is TRBJ2-3; D remains ambiguous. Germline CDR1 reads MNHEY; CDR2 reads SMNVEV (reference sequence). V shed 7 bases and J shed 1 base, with 15 bases lying between them. The CDR3 covers 15 residues. CDR3 in amino acids: CASTPNGFGTDTQYF. The DNA of the CDR3 is TGTGCCAGCACCCCTAACGGTTTCGGCACAGATACGCAGTATTTT.

The chain is built from TRBV6-1 and TRBJ2-7; tentatively, D is TRBD2 (6 bases). The CDR3 totals 13 residues. Per germline, CDR1 MNHNS and CDR2 SASEGT. Trimming left V 2 bases short and J 11 bases short, with 16 bases between. This CDR3 reads CASSEPRTWREYF. The CDR3 DNA sequence: TGTGCCAGCAGTGAACCCCGGACGTGGAGGGAGTACTTC.

The rearrangement uses TRBV7-2 and TRBJ2-5; 7 bases fit TRBD1. Germline CDR1 SGHTA, CDR2 FQGNSA. The V segment lost 5 bases and the J segment 5 bases; nucleotides outside the gene matches: 5. The CDR3 covers 13 residues. Written as DNA, the CDR3 is TGTGCCAGCAGCCCGACAGGGTGGGAGACCCAGTACTTC. It is translated as CASSPTGWETQYF.

The CDR3 DNA reads TGTGCCTGGAGTGTACTGAGGACTAGCGGGGGTGTTCATCAGCAGTTCTTC. Amino acids: CAWSVLRTSGGVHQQFF. The V gene is TRBV30, the J gene TRBJ2-1; 13 positions match TRBD2. Germline CDR1 is GTSNPN and CDR2 is SVGIG (reference sequence). V dropped 0 bases and J dropped 11; count of bases not matched to a gene: 13. There are 17 residues in the CDR3.

CDR3 nucleotides: TGTGCCAAGCGGAGACAGCTGTCCTACGAGCAGTACTTC. Protein: CAKRRQLSYEQYF. The chain carries TRBV6-5 and TRBJ2-7; tentatively, D is TRBD1 or TRBD2 (5 bases each). Germline V gene data show CDR1 as MNHEY and CDR2 as SVGAGI. Trimming took 10 bases from V and 1 from J, leaving 14 bases between them. The CDR3 extends over 13 amino acids.

As concerns this clone: Other DNA sequences in the sample encode the same CDR3. The chain combines TRBV4-3 with TRBJ2-7; possibly TRBD2 for D (6 bases). Germline V lookup: CDR1 LGHNA, CDR2 YSLEER. V shed 0 bases and J shed 7 bases, with 10 bases lying between them. The CDR3 is 13 residues long. CDR3 protein: CASSQDLGREQYF. As DNA, the CDR3 is TGCGCCAGCAGCCAAGATCTGGGGAGGGAGCAGTACTTC.

This sequence joins TRBV6-6 and TRBJ1-1, with D tentatively TRBD1 (5 bases). V gave up 4 bases and J gave up 0 bases, with 12 bases separating them. This CDR3 is 15 amino acids long. Germline V CDR1 and CDR2: MNHNY, SVGAGI (reference sequence). CDR3 residues: CASSSRQPVNTEAFF. In nucleotides, the CDR3 is TGTGCCAGCAGTTCCCGACAGCCCGTGAACACTGAAGCTTTCTTT.

The chain uses TRBV5-6 and TRBJ2-6; D uncertain. V was shortened by 1 base and J by 0 bases, with 14 bases between the two germline ends. The CDR3 totals 18 residues. The V gene's germline CDR1 is SGHDT and CDR2 YYEEEE. CDR3 loop: CASSLRFPADSGANVLTF. CDR3 nucleotide sequence: TGTGCCAGCAGCTTGCGCTTTCCGGCAGACTCTGGGGCCAACGTCCTGACTTTC. Combining the CDR3 with reference TRBV5-6 and TRBJ2-6 gives the whole variable domain DAGVTQSPTHLIKTRGQQVTLRCSPKSGHDTVSWYQQALGQGPQFIFQYYEEEERQRGNFPDRFSGHQFPNYSSELNVNALLLGDSALYLCASSLRFPADSGANVLTFGAGSRLTVL.

The chain joins TRBV2 to TRBJ2-7, with no clear D. There are 10 residues in the CDR3. V dropped 4 bases and J dropped 10 bases, with 8 bases sitting between them. The germline CDR1 and CDR2 sequences are SNHLY and FYNNEI. The CDR3 loop reads CASSVKDQYF. CDR3 bases: TGTGCCAGCAGTGTTAAGGATCAGTACTTC.

The V call is TRBV5-1, the J call TRBJ1-2; TRBD1 is a possible D gene (6 bases). V lost 0 bases to trimming and J lost 0 bases, with 9 bases between them. The CDR3 consists of 15 residues. Per the germline V gene, CDR1 is SGHRS and CDR2 is YFSETQ. The CDR3 DNA sequence: TGCGCCAGCAGCTTGGACAGGGCAGCTAACTATGGCTACACCTTC. This codes for CASSLDRAANYGYTF.

This clone was counted once. The chain uses TRBV5-1 and TRBJ2-5; maybe TRBD2 (5 bases). This CDR3 spans 14 amino acids. Germline CDR1 SGHRS, CDR2 YFSETQ. Trimming pared 0 bases from V and 5 bases from J, leaving 11 bases between. The DNA of the CDR3 is TGCGCCAGCAGCTTGGTTTCGGGAATGGAGACCCAGTACTTC. Its protein is CASSLVSGMETQYF.

This clone was detected once. CDR3 loop: CASKAQGATYEQYF. The CDR3 nucleotides are TGTGCCTCTAAAGCCCAGGGGGCGACCTACGAGCAGTACTTC. The gene calls are TRBV2 and TRBJ2-7, with 8 bases aligning to TRBD1. The V segment lost 11 bases and the J segment 2 bases; nucleotides outside the gene matches: 11. The length of the CDR3 is 14 residues. CDR1 and CDR2 (germline): SNHLY, FYNNEI.